This T cell receptor (beta chain) was recovered during a study of T-cell memory formation after mild COVID-19. Study conclusions and caveats: Clones from the second wave (peaking day 37) had unconfirmed SARS-CoV-2 specificity. Mainly in CM and EM were contracting CD4+ clones; CD8+ were in EMRA. Clones contracting day 15 to 85 were balanced CD4/CD8; later expanders leaned CD4+.

Employing constant-segment primers, 5'RACE generated TCR alpha and TCR beta cDNA libraries bearing sample barcodes and UMIs. A single record per CDR3 protein comes from TCRdb applying MiXCR to the 5' RACE reads. The table lists approximately 100,000 distinct CDR3 sequences, 9.5% to 15% of them singletons. This clonotype was observed a few times. Antigen specificity is unknown. This CDR3 comprises 16 residues. In germline, CDR1 is MNHEY, CDR2 SMNVEV (reference sequence). The V segment lost 7 bases and the J segment 0 bases; nucleotides outside the gene matches: 9. The source is an adult woman who had mild COVID-19 (a few samples of this study predate the infection). Cell type and time point are not known. This chain joins TRBV27 and TRBJ2-1; 7 bases map to TRBD1. Sequencing was done on a sample of PBMCs or a T cell subset sorted from them (not recorded which). CDR3 in amino acids: CASTVTGLSSYNEQFF. CDR3 in DNA: TGTGCCAGCACCGTGACAGGGCTAAGCTCCTACAATGAGCAGTTCTTC.